The TCR beta chain described here comes from a study of identical twins. Study observations and caveats: The analysis was cross-sectional rather than longitudinal within donors. Within cord blood, abundant beta clonotypes carried fewer insertions, but memory repertoires showed no such trend.

TCRdb called the 5' RACE reads again in MiXCR, with one record for every CDR3 protein. Here the sample spans hundreds of thousands of distinct CDR3 sequences, over 8.5% being singletons. This clonotype was counted only a few times. The antigen is not known. Per germline, CDR1 SGHRS and CDR2 YFSETQ. V was trimmed by 4 bases and J by 10 bases, leaving 23 bases between them. The length of the CDR3 is 15 residues. These data were also reused for a study on yellow fever vaccine responses in identical twins.

The sample taken for sequencing was PBMCs. The origin of this receptor is a woman between 18 and 29 years old in good health. This chain joins TRBV5-1 and TRBJ1-2; D ambiguous. The CDR3 spells CASSHRDVGPNDYTF. The CDR3 DNA sequence: TGCGCCAGCAGCCACCGTGATGTAGGGCCGAATGACTACACCTTC.